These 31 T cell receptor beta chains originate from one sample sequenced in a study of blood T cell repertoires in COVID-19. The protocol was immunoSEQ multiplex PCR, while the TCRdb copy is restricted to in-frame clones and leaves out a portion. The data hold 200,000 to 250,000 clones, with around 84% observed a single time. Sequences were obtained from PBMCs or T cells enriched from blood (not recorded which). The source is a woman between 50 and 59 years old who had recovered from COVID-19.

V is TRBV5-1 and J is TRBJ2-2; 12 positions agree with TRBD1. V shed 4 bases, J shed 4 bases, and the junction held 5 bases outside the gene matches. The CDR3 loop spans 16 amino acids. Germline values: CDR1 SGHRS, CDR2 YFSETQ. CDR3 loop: CASSAGTGGTTGELFF. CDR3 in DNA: TGCGCCAGCAGCGCCGGGACAGGGGGCACCACCGGGGAGCTGTTTTTT.

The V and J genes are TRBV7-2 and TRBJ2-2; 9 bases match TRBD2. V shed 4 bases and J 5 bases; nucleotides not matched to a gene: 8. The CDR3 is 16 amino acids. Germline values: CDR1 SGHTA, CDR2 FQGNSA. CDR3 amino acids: CASSYDSGSRTGELFF. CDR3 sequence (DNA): TGTGCCAGCAGCTACGATAGCGGGAGTAGGACCGGGGAGCTGTTTTTT.

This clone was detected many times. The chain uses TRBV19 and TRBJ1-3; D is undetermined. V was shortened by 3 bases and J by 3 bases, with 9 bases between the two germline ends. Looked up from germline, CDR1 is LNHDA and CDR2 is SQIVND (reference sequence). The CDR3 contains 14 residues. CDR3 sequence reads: CASSIISRGNTIYF. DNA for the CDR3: TGTGCCAGTAGTATCATCTCGCGTGGAAACACCATATATTTT.

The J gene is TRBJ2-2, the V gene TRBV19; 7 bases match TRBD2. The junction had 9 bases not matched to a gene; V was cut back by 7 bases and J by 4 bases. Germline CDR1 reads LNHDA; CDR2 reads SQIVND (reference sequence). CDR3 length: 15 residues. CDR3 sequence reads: CASNSGPVSTGELFF. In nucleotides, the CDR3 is TGTGCCAGTAATAGCGGGCCCGTTTCCACCGGGGAGCTGTTTTTT.

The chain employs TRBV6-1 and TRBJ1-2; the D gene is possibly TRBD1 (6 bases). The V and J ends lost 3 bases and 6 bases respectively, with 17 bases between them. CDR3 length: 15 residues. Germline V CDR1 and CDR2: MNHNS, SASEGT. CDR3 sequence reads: CASSDLGAIRHGYTF. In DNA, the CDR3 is TGTGCCAGCAGTGATCTGGGGGCGATTAGGCATGGCTACACCTTC.

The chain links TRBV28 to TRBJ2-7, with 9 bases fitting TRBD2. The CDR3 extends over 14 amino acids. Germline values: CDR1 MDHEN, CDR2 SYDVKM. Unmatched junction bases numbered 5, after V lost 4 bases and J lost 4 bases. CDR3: CASSSSGTGYEQYF. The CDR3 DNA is TGTGCCAGCAGTTCTAGCGGGACGGGATACGAGCAGTACTTC.

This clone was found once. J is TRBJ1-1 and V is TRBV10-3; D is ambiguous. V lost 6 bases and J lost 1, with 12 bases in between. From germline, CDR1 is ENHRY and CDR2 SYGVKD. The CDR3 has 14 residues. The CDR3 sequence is CAISPSLTNTEAFF. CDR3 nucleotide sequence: TGTGCCATCAGCCCGAGTCTCACGAACACTGAAGCTTTCTTT.

For the CDR3, the DNA is TGCGCCAGCAGCTCGCAGGGGTCTGAAGCTTTCTTT. Residues: CASSSQGSEAFF. The chain links TRBV5-1 to TRBJ1-1, with D perhaps matching TRBD1 (6 bases). This CDR3 has 12 residues. The V gene's germline CDR1 is SGHRS and CDR2 YFSETQ. V lost 3 bases, J lost 6 bases, and 9 bases lay in between.

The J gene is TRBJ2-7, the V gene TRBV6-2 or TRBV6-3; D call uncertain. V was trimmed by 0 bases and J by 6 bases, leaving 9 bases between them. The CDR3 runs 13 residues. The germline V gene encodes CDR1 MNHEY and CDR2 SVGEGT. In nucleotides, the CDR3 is TGTGCCAGCAGTTACTCGACTCCTCTCGAGCAGTACTTC. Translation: CASSYSTPLEQYF.

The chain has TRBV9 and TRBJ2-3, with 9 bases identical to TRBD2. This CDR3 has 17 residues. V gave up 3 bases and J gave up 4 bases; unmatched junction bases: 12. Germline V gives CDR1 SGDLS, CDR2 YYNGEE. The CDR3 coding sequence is TGTGCCAGCAGCGCCCCGGGGGTAGCGGGAGCGGCAGATACGCAGTATTTT. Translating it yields CASSAPGVAGAADTQYF.

CDR3 in amino acids: CASTSNGGETEAFF. DNA of the CDR3: TGTGCCAGCACCTCGAACGGGGGAGAGACTGAAGCTTTCTTT. The gene calls are TRBV27 and TRBJ1-1; D might be TRBD1 (5 bases). The CDR3 sequence is 14 residues long. The V gene's germline CDR1 is MNHEY and CDR2 SMNVEV (reference sequence). Trimming took 7 bases from V and 5 from J, leaving 17 bases between them.

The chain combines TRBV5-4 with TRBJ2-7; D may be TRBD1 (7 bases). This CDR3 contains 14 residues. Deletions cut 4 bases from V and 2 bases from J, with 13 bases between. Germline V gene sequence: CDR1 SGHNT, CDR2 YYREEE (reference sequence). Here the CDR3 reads CASSPDRTTYEQYF. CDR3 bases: TGTGCCAGCAGCCCGGACAGGACTACCTACGAGCAGTACTTC.

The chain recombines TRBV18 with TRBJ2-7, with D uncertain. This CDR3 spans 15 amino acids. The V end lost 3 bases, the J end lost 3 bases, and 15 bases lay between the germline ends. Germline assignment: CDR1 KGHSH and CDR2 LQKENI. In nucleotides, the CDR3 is TGTGCCAGCTCACCGCCTAATCGAGGCAACTACGAGCAGTACTTC. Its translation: CASSPPNRGNYEQYF.

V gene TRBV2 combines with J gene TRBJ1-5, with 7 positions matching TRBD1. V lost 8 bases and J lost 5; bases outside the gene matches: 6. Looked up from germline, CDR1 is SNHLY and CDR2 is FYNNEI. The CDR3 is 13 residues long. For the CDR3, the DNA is TGTGCCAGCGAGACAGGGACGGATCAGCCCCAGCATTTT. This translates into CASETGTDQPQHF.

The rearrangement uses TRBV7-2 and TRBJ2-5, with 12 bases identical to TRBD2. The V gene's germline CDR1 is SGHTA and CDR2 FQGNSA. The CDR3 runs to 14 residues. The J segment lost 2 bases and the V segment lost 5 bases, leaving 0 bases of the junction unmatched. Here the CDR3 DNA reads TGTGCCAGCAGCGGACTAGCGGGGCAAGAGACCCAGTACTTC. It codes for CASSGLAGQETQYF.

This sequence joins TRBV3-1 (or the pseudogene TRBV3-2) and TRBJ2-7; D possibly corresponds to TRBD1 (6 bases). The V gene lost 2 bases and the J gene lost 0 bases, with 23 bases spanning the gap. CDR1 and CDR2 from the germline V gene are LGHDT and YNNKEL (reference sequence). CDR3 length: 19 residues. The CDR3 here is CASSQFPTTRTANSYEQYF. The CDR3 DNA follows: TGTGCCAGCAGCCAATTCCCAACGACCCGGACAGCAAACTCCTACGAGCAGTACTTC.

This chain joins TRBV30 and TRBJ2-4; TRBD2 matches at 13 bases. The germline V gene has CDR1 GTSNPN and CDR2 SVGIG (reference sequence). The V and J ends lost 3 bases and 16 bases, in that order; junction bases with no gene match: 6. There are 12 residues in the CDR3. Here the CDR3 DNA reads TGTGCCTGGAGAGAGGGACTAGCGGGACCATACTTC. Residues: CAWREGLAGPYF.

The CDR3 coding sequence is TGTGCCAGCAGTGACAGGGCACGGTGGGAGCAGTACTTC. It is translated as CASSDRARWEQYF. The chain couples TRBV6-1 to TRBJ2-7; tentatively, D is TRBD1 (5 bases). The CDR3 spans 13 residues. V shed 3 bases and J shed 7 bases, with 13 bases lying between them. CDR1 MNHNS and CDR2 SASEGT come from the germline V gene.

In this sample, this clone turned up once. Here the CDR3 reads CASSLGPQGNWAFF. In DNA form, the CDR3 reads TGTGCCAGCAGCTTGGGTCCGCAGGGCAATTGGGCTTTCTTT. This chain connects TRBV5-6 to TRBJ1-1, with D perhaps TRBD1 (5 bases). Trimming stripped 0 bases from V and 11 bases from J, with 17 bases between. Germline V gene lookup returns CDR1 SGHDT and CDR2 YYEEEE. This CDR3 contains 14 residues.

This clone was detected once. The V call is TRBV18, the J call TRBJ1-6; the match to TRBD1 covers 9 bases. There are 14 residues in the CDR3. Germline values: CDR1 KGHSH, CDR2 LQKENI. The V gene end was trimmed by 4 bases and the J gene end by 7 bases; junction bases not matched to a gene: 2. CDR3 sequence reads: CASSLGQGNSPLHF. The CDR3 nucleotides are TGTGCCAGCTCACTGGGACAGGGAAATTCACCCCTCCACTTT.

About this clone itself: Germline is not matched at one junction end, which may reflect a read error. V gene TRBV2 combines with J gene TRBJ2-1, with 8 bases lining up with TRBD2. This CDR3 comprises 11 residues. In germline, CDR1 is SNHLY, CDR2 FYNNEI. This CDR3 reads CASSVSSGRVF. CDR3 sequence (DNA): TGTGCCAGCAGTGTGTCGAGCGGGAGAGTCTTC.

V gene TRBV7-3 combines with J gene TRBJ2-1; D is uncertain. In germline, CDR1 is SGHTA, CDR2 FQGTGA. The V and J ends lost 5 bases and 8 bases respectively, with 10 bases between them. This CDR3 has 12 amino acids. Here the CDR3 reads CASSPDSYEQFF. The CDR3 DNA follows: TGTGCCAGCAGCCCCGACTCGTATGAGCAGTTCTTC.

This chain's CDR3 is CASSPTQVVTPTGELFF. The CDR3 nucleotides are TGTGCCAGCTCACCAACACAAGTTGTAACCCCAACCGGGGAGCTGTTTTTT. The chain recombines TRBV18 with TRBJ2-2, with D unresolved. This CDR3 has 17 residues. V was clipped by 2 bases and J by 5 bases, with 18 bases between them. Germline CDR1 and CDR2: KGHSH and LQKENI.

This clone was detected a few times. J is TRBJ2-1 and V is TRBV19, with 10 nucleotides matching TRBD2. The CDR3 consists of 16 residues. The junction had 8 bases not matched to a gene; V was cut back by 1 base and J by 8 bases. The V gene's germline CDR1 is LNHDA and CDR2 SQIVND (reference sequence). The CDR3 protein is CASSIVRTSGTDEQFF. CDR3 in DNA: TGTGCCAGTAGTATAGTGCGGACTAGCGGTACGGATGAGCAGTTCTTC.

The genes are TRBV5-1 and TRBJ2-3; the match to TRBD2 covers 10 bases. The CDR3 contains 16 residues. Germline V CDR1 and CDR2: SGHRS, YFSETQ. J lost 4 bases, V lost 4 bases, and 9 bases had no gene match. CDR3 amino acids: CASSPSAGGEADTQYF. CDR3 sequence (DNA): TGCGCCAGCAGCCCCTCAGCGGGAGGGGAGGCAGATACGCAGTATTTT.

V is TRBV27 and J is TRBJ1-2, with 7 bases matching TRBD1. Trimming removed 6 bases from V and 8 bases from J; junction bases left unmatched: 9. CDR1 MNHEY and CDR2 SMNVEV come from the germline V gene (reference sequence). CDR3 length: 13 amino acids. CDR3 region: CASSLTGEAGYTF. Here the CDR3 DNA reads TGTGCCAGCAGCCTCACAGGGGAAGCAGGCTACACCTTC.

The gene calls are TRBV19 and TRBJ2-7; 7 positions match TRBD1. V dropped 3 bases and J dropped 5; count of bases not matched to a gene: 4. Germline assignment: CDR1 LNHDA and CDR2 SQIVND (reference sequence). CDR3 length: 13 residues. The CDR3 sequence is CASSIDRADEQYF. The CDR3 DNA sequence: TGTGCCAGTAGTATTGACAGGGCTGACGAGCAGTACTTC.

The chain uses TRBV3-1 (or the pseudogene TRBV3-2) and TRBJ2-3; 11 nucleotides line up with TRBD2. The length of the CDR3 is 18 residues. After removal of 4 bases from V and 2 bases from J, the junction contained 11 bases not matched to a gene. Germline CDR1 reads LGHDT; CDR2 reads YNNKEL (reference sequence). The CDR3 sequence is CASSRGVTSGRYTDTQYF. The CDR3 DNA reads TGTGCCAGCAGCCGGGGGGTCACTAGCGGGAGATACACAGATACGCAGTATTTT.

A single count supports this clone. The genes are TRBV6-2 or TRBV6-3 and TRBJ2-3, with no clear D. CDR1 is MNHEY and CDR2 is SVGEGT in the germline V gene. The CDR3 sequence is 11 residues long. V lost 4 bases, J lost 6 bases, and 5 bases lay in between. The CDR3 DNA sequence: TGTGCCAGCAGTTTTCCGGATACGCAGTATTTT. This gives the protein CASSFPDTQYF.

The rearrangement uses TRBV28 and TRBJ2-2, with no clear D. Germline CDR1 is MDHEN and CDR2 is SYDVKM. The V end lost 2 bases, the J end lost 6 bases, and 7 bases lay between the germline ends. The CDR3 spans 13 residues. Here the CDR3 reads CASSLREAGELFF. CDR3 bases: TGTGCCAGCAGTTTAAGAGAGGCCGGGGAGCTGTTTTTT.

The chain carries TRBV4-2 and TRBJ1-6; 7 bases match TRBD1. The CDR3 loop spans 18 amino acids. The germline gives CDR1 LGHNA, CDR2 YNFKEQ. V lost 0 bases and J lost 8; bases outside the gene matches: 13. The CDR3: CASSQDWGQTIRDSPLHF. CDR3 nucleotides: TGTGCCAGCAGCCAAGATTGGGGACAGACAATCAGGGATTCACCCCTCCACTTT.